Presented here are 28 T cell receptor beta chains from one specimen sequenced in a study of blood T cell repertoires in COVID-19. Assay used: immunoSEQ multiplex PCR; TCRdb lists only in-frame clones, some missing. The table records about 59,000 clones, about nine tenths of them present only once. Sequenced material: peripheral blood. The receptor source for this set is a human donor in a cohort sampled during active COVID-19.

The rearrangement links TRBV24-1 to TRBJ2-1, with 9 bases fitting TRBD1. Trimming removed 3 bases from V and 0 bases from J; junction bases left unmatched: 2. There are 16 residues in the CDR3. Germline CDR1 reads KGHDR; CDR2 reads SFDVKD. The CDR3 DNA sequence: TGTGCCACCAGTGATCCGGGACAGGGCTCCTACAATGAGCAGTTCTTC. Translation: CATSDPGQGSYNEQFF.

V gene TRBV2 combines with J gene TRBJ1-5, with D unclear. The CDR3 has 13 amino acids. Germline lookup yields CDR1 SNHLY and CDR2 FYNNEI. Trimming shortened V by 7 bases and J by 6 bases, and 13 bases separated the two germline ends. The CDR3 is CASISDLAQPQHF. DNA of the CDR3: TGTGCCAGCATTTCGGATTTAGCTCAGCCCCAGCATTTT.

The gene calls are TRBV28 and TRBJ2-3; 7 bases align to TRBD1. The J segment lost 3 bases and the V segment lost 3 bases, leaving 6 bases of the junction unmatched. The CDR3 runs 15 residues. The germline CDR1 and CDR2 sequences are MDHEN and SYDVKM. This CDR3 is CASSFGTGETDTQYF. The CDR3 DNA follows: TGTGCCAGCAGTTTCGGAACAGGGGAGACAGATACGCAGTATTTT. The entire variable domain, with the rest obtained from reference TRBV28 and TRBJ2-3, is as follows: DVKVTQSSRYLVKRTGEKVFLECVQDMDHENMFWYRQDPGLGLRLIYFSYDVKMKEKGDIPEGYSVSREKKERFSLILESASTNQTSMYLCASSFGTGETDTQYFGPGTRLTVL.

This clone was seen a few times. The chain links TRBV5-1 to TRBJ1-5; tentatively, D is TRBD1 (6 bases). Per the germline V gene, CDR1 is SGHRS and CDR2 is YFSETQ. The CDR3 extends over 13 amino acids. Trimming left V 2 bases short and J 7 bases short, with 10 bases between. CDR3 nucleotide sequence: TGCGCCAGCAGCTTTTTACAGGGCCAGCCCCAGCATTTT. It translates to CASSFLQGQPQHF.

This sequence joins TRBV9 and TRBJ2-7; 7 bases line up with TRBD2. This CDR3 contains 15 residues. Per the germline V gene, CDR1 is SGDLS and CDR2 is YYNGEE. V was pared by 0 bases and J by 2 bases, with 5 bases of the junction left unmatched. In nucleotides, the CDR3 is TGTGCCAGCAGCGTAGGGGCTAGCGGCACCTACGAGCAGTACTTC. It specifies CASSVGASGTYEQYF. Filled out from reference TRBV9 and TRBJ2-7, the complete variable domain reads DSGVTQTPKHLITATGQRVTLRCSPRSGDLSVYWYQQSLDQGLQFLIQYYNGEERAKGNILERFSAQQFPDLHSELNLSSLELGDSALYFCASSVGASGTYEQYFGPGTRLTVT.

This clone has just one count. The V call is TRBV24-1, the J call TRBJ2-2; TRBD2 agrees at 10 bases. This CDR3 contains 16 residues. CDR1 is KGHDR and CDR2 is SFDVKD in the germline V gene. The J segment lost 6 bases and the V segment lost 4 bases, leaving 7 bases of the junction unmatched. The CDR3 is CATSDPSGGAPGELFF. The DNA for the CDR3 is TGTGCCACCAGTGACCCGAGCGGGGGGGCCCCCGGGGAGCTGTTTTTT.

The CDR3 sequence: CASSFRTSGEETQYF. CDR3 nucleotides: TGTGCCAGCAGCTTTCGGACTAGCGGGGAAGAGACCCAGTACTTC. The rearrangement links TRBV11-2 to TRBJ2-5, with 12 bases aligning to TRBD2. Germline values: CDR1 SGHAT, CDR2 FQNNGV. Unmatched junction bases numbered 2, after V lost 3 bases and J lost 3 bases. The CDR3 length is 15 residues. Full variable domain (missing parts from reference TRBV11-2 and TRBJ2-5): EAGVAQSPRYKIIEKRQSVAFWCNPISGHATLYWYQQILGQGPKLLIQFQNNGVVDDSQLPKDRFSAERLKGVDSTLKIQPAKLEDSAVYLCASSFRTSGEETQYFGPGTRLLVL.

The chain uses TRBV12-5 and TRBJ1-3; a possible D gene is TRBD1 (6 bases). Trimming took off 1 base at V and 0 bases at J, with 16 bases between the two ends. Per germline, CDR1 LGHNT and CDR2 FRNRAP. The CDR3 is 18 residues long. CDR3 DNA sequence: TGTGCTAGTGGTTTGGGCCTCGGGGGGGCCAACTCTGGAAACACCATATATTTT. Its protein product is CASGLGLGGANSGNTIYF.

V is TRBV13 and J is TRBJ2-7; D is perhaps TRBD1 (5 bases). Per germline, CDR1 PRHDT and CDR2 FYEKMQ (reference sequence). The CDR3 length is 11 residues. The V and J ends lost 3 bases and 7 bases respectively, with 7 bases between them. CDR3: CASSLGQEQYF. The DNA of the CDR3 is TGTGCCAGCAGCTTGGGGCAAGAGCAGTACTTC.

The rearrangement links TRBV5-1 to TRBJ2-2; TRBD1 agrees at 8 bases. Per germline, CDR1 SGHRS and CDR2 YFSETQ. This CDR3 region has 16 residues. V gave up 0 bases and J gave up 4 bases; unmatched junction bases: 5. DNA of the CDR3: TGCGCCAGCAGCTTGGTGTCGGGACAGGTCACCGGGGAGCTGTTTTTT. Translation: CASSLVSGQVTGELFF.

The chain is built from TRBV5-1 and TRBJ1-5; TRBD1 matches 7 bases. The V gene's germline CDR1 is SGHRS and CDR2 YFSETQ. With V trimmed by 0 bases and J by 6 bases, 6 bases remained unmatched. The CDR3 extends over 15 amino acids. The CDR3: CASSLEGARSQPQHF. Here the CDR3 DNA reads TGCGCCAGCAGCTTGGAGGGGGCCCGGAGTCAGCCCCAGCATTTT.

The CDR3: CASSLGDGGWGETQYF. CDR3 nucleotides: TGTGCCAGCAGCTTAGGAGACGGGGGATGGGGAGAGACCCAGTACTTC. The chain employs TRBV7-2 and TRBJ2-5, with D perhaps matching TRBD2 (6 bases). The CDR3 consists of 16 residues. Germline CDR1 reads SGHTA; CDR2 reads FQGNSA. V lost 1 base and J 4 bases, leaving 16 bases between the germline ends.

The chain links TRBV24-1 to TRBJ1-2; 10 bases line up with TRBD1. Germline lookup yields CDR1 KGHDR and CDR2 SFDVKD. Losses at the gene ends were 1 base for V and 7 bases for J; bases not matched to a gene: 8. The CDR3 is 16 amino acids. The CDR3 reads CATSDFLGQGVSGYTF. The CDR3 DNA is TGTGCCACCAGTGATTTCCTAGGACAGGGGGTCAGTGGCTACACCTTC.

The chain recombines TRBV11-3 with TRBJ2-7; possible D gene TRBD2, 5 bases. Germline CDR1 SGHNT, CDR2 YENEEA. Deletions cut 5 bases from V and 0 bases from J, with 14 bases between. CDR3 length: 15 amino acids. The CDR3 reads CASSPGGEISYEQYF. CDR3 in DNA: TGTGCCAGCAGCCCAGGAGGCGAGATCTCCTACGAGCAGTACTTC.

This clone was found once. The rearrangement uses TRBV28 and TRBJ2-7; 9 bases map to TRBD2. The length of the CDR3 is 15 residues. With 6 bases clipped from V and 2 bases from J, the junction kept 8 bases outside the gene matches. Germline CDR1 MDHEN, CDR2 SYDVKM. CDR3 residues: CASRRPTSGTYEQYF. The CDR3 coding sequence is TGTGCCAGCAGAAGACCGACTAGCGGTACCTACGAGCAGTACTTC.

The V and J genes are TRBV18 and TRBJ2-7; 9 bases agree with TRBD1. The germline V gene encodes CDR1 KGHSH and CDR2 LQKENI. The CDR3 has 14 amino acids. The ends lost 6 bases at V and 5 bases at J; junction bases unmatched: 8. CDR3 region: CASSPGTGRDEQYF. CDR3 nucleotides: TGTGCCAGCTCGCCCGGGACAGGGAGGGACGAGCAGTACTTC.

This sequence joins TRBV18 and TRBJ2-3; 8 bases are shared with TRBD2. The CDR3 covers 15 residues. The ends lost 4 bases at V and 6 bases at J; junction bases unmatched: 9. The germline V gene encodes CDR1 KGHSH and CDR2 LQKENI. This CDR3 is CASSLHPPSGDTQYF. The CDR3 coding sequence is TGTGCCAGCTCACTCCACCCCCCTAGCGGGGATACGCAGTATTTT.

The V and J genes are TRBV9 and TRBJ1-2; 7 nucleotides agree with TRBD1. This CDR3 region has 15 residues. After removal of 2 bases from V and 0 bases from J, the junction contained 4 bases not matched to a gene. Germline V gene lookup returns CDR1 SGDLS and CDR2 YYNGEE. CDR3 loop: CASSVQTGTNYGYTF. The CDR3 DNA sequence: TGTGCCAGCAGCGTCCAGACAGGGACTAACTATGGCTACACCTTC.

The chain has TRBV7-2 and TRBJ2-5; the match to TRBD2 covers 10 bases. CDR3 size: 14 residues. The V gene end was trimmed by 7 bases and the J gene end by 5 bases; junction bases not matched to a gene: 7. The V gene's germline CDR1 is SGHTA and CDR2 FQGNSA. The DNA of the CDR3 is TGTGCCAGCACCTTTAGCGGGGGGTCGGAGACCCAGTACTTC. It yields the protein CASTFSGGSETQYF.

CDR3 sequence reads: CASSQDGVASAGKNIQYF. The CDR3 bases are TGCGCCAGCAGCCAAGATGGGGTAGCGAGCGCAGGCAAAAACATTCAGTACTTC. V gene TRBV4-3 combines with J gene TRBJ2-4; TRBD2 is a possible D gene (5 bases). Between the trimmed V and J ends, which lost 0 bases and 3 bases, there was a span of 18 bases. The CDR3 is 18 residues long. Per the germline V gene, CDR1 is LGHNA and CDR2 is YSLEER.

The J gene is TRBJ1-2, the V gene TRBV6-5; possibly TRBD1 for D (5 bases). Germline V gene data show CDR1 as MNHEY and CDR2 as SVGAGI. The CDR3 covers 13 residues. V lost 7 bases and J 4 bases, leaving 13 bases between the germline ends. The CDR3 reads CASTLGGAYGYTF. CDR3 DNA sequence: TGTGCCAGCACCCTCGGTGGGGCCTATGGCTACACCTTC.

The chain employs TRBV5-4 and TRBJ2-7; 10 nucleotides align to TRBD2. This CDR3 comprises 16 residues. In germline, CDR1 is SGHNT, CDR2 YYREEE (reference sequence). Germline trimming cut 0 bases from V and 7 bases from J; bases unmatched to any gene: 10. CDR3 loop: CASSLGSLAGVGEQYF. The DNA of the CDR3 is TGTGCCAGCAGCTTGGGATCGCTAGCGGGAGTTGGTGAGCAGTACTTC.

V is TRBV6-5 and J is TRBJ1-1, with TRBD1 matching 7 bases. V dropped 7 bases and J dropped 6; count of bases not matched to a gene: 5. The CDR3 length is 12 residues. The germline gives CDR1 MNHEY, CDR2 SVGAGI. CDR3 nucleotide sequence: TGTGCCAGCATCGACAGGGTGGCTGAAGCTTTCTTT. Its protein product is CASIDRVAEAFF.

The genes are TRBV5-4 and TRBJ2-2; 15 bases are a match to TRBD2. Germline V gene lookup returns CDR1 SGHNT and CDR2 YYREEE (reference sequence). J lost 6 bases, V lost 1 base, and 7 bases had no gene match. The CDR3 is 18 residues long. Written as DNA, the CDR3 is TGTGCCAGCAGCTTGAATGGACTAGCGGGAGGGCCGTCCGGGGAGCTGTTTTTT. Translation: CASSLNGLAGGPSGELFF. Using reference TRBV5-4 and TRBJ2-2 for the parts outside the CDR3, the full variable domain is ETGVTQSPTHLIKTRGQQVTLRCSSQSGHNTVSWYQQALGQGPQFIFQYYREEENGRGNFPPRFSGLQFPNYSSELNVNALELDDSALYLCASSLNGLAGGPSGELFFGEGSRLTVL.

The V call is TRBV28, the J call TRBJ2-6; a possible D gene is TRBD1 (6 bases). The length of the CDR3 is 14 residues. The germline V and J ends were trimmed by 5 bases and 1 base, with 6 bases remaining between them. Germline CDR1 reads MDHEN; CDR2 reads SYDVKM. In DNA form, the CDR3 reads TGTGCCAGCAGTAGGGGGTCTGGGGCCAACGTCCTGACTTTC. It translates to CASSRGSGANVLTF.

The chain uses TRBV5-1 and TRBJ2-2, with D possibly being TRBD1 (6 bases). Trimming removed 3 bases from V and 0 bases from J, with 12 bases in between. CDR1 and CDR2 from the germline V gene are SGHRS and YFSETQ. This CDR3 has 16 residues. The CDR3 loop reads CASSWGTGSNTGELFF. The DNA for the CDR3 is TGCGCCAGCAGCTGGGGAACAGGGTCGAACACCGGGGAGCTGTTTTTT.

The chain uses TRBV5-1 and TRBJ2-2; a possible D gene is TRBD1 (5 bases). This CDR3 has 16 amino acids. Deletions cut 4 bases from V and 1 base from J, with 14 bases between. Germline V gene data show CDR1 as SGHRS and CDR2 as YFSETQ. CDR3 protein: CASSRLGQGNTGELFF. The CDR3 DNA reads as TGCGCCAGCAGCCGCCTCGGGCAGGGGAACACCGGGGAGCTGTTTTTT.

J is TRBJ2-7 and V is TRBV19, with 9 bases lining up with TRBD2. The germline CDR1 and CDR2 sequences are LNHDA and SQIVND (reference sequence). The CDR3 covers 14 residues. V gave up 5 bases and J gave up 3 bases; unmatched junction bases: 5. The CDR3 spells CASSFAGGLYEQYF. The CDR3, as DNA: TGTGCCAGTAGTTTTGCGGGAGGGCTCTACGAGCAGTACTTC.